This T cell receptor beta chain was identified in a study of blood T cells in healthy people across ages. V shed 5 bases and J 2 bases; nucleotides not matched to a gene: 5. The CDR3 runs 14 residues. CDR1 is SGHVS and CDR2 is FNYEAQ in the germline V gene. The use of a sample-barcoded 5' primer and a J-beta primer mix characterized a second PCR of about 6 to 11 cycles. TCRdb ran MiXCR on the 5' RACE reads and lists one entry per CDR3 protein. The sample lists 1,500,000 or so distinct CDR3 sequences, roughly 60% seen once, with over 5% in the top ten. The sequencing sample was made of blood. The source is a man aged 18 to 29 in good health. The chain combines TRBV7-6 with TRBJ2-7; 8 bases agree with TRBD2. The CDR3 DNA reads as TGTGCCAGCAGCCGGGCAGCGGGAGCCTACGAGCAGTACTTC. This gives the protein CASSRAAGAYEQYF. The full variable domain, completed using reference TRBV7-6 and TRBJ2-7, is GAGVSQSPRYKVTKRGQDVALRCDPISGHVSLYWYRQALGQGPEFLTYFNYEAQQDKSGLPNDRFSAERPEGSISTLTIQRTEQRDSAMYRCASSRAAGAYEQYFGPGTRLTVT.